This is a list of T cell receptor beta chains from one sample in a study of cytomegalovirus exposure and HLA in healthy donors. TCRdb's copy holds only in-frame clones and misses some; the assay was immunoSEQ multiplex PCR. The data hold 130,000 to 150,000 clones, with roughly 80% observed a single time. Sequencing used PBMCs. All receptors come from a female donor in good health and CMV-seronegative. The CDR3 runs from the conserved cysteine through the conserved F or W. The D gene is left open where the match is weak. Clone size is stated in some rows and not others, as once, few, many or a class when expanded.

v_call	j_call	d_call	clone_size	cdr3_nt	cdr3_aa
TRBV18	TRBJ1-5	-	-	TGTGCCAGCTCACGCGGGGGGACCAATCAGCCCCAGCATTTT	CASSRGGTNQPQHF
TRBV2	TRBJ1-6	TRBD1	-	TGTGCCAGCAGGACAGGGCGGGATTCACCCCTCCACTTT	CASRTGRDSPLHF
TRBV5-6	TRBJ1-2	TRBD1	-	TGTGCCAGCAGCTTGGGGGACAGGAGTAACTATGGCTACACCTTC	CASSLGDRSNYGYTF
TRBV27	TRBJ2-7	TRBD1	-	TGTGCCAGCAGTTTTGCGGACAGGGGTACCCACGAGCAGTACTTC	CASSFADRGTHEQYF
TRBV2	TRBJ1-2	TRBD1	-	TGTGCCAGCAGCGGTAGTCCCTTGGGGACAGTTGGCTACACCTTC	CASSGSPLGTVGYTF
TRBV5-1	TRBJ2-1	-	-	TGCGCCAGCAGCCCCCGGGACATGGGTAATGAGCAGTTCTTC	CASSPRDMGNEQFF
TRBV5-5	TRBJ2-7	-	once	TGTGCCAGCAGCTTGGTCGCCAGGACCTACGAGCAGTACTTC	CASSLVARTYEQYF
TRBV4-1	TRBJ2-3	-	few	TGCGCCAGCAGCCTGTTAGGGACTCAAGGGGCAGATACGCAGTATTTT	CASSLLGTQGADTQYF
TRBV29-1	TRBJ1-5	TRBD1	-	TGCAGCGTTTCGGACAGGGGGCTGAATCAGCCCCAGCATTTT	CSVSDRGLNQPQHF
TRBV19	TRBJ2-1	TRBD2	-	TGTGCCAGTAGGCCGGGACTAGCGGCGAGTGAGCAGTTCTTC	CASRPGLAASEQFF
TRBV7-2	TRBJ2-7	TRBD2	once	TGTGCCAGCAGCCGGCTGCGAGTAGCGGGAGGGCCAAGCTACGAGCAGTACTTC	CASSRLRVAGGPSYEQYF
TRBV2	TRBJ2-7	TRBD2	-	TGTGCCAGCACGAGCGGGGGTGGGTACGAGCAGTACTTC	CASTSGGGYEQYF
TRBV7-9	TRBJ2-1	-	-	TGTGCCAGCAGCTTAGCGTCGGGAGCGGGCAATGAGCAGTTCTTC	CASSLASGAGNEQFF
TRBV7-3	TRBJ2-7	-	few	TGTGCCAGCAGCTTATCTGGTACGGGAGAGCAGTACTTC	CASSLSGTGEQYF
TRBV29-1	TRBJ1-2	TRBD1	-	TGCAGCGTCAGGGACAGCTTCTATGGCTACACCTTC	CSVRDSFYGYTF
TRBV11-2	TRBJ1-6	-	-	TGTGCCAGCAGCCGAGGGTCCAGCTCGGGGTCTAACCCCTCACCCCTCCACTTT	CASSRGSSSGSNPSPLHF
TRBV2	TRBJ2-7	TRBD1	-	TGTGCCAGCCTAACCGGGACAGGGCCCTACGAGCAGTACTTC	CASLTGTGPYEQYF
TRBV30	TRBJ2-1	TRBD2	few	TGTGCCTGGAACCGTCGACTAGCGGGAGTCCGTGAGCAGTTCTTC	CAWNRRLAGVREQFF
TRBV28	TRBJ2-5	-	-	TGTGCCAGCAGTAGGACTCCGGGGTGGGAGACCCAGTACTTC	CASSRTPGWETQYF
TRBV27	TRBJ2-7	TRBD1	-	TGTGCCAGCAGTTTGGGACAGGCAGCCTCCTACGAGCAGTACTTC	CASSLGQAASYEQYF
TRBV5-1	TRBJ1-2	-	-	TGCGCCAGCAGCTTGGAACCCACCGGAGAGTATGGCTACCCCTTC	CASSLEPTGEYGYPF
TRBV7-9	TRBJ2-1	TRBD2	-	TGTGCCAGCAGCTTAGGAAGGCCAGGGACTAGCTCCTACAATGAGCAGTTCTTC	CASSLGRPGTSSYNEQFF
TRBV2	TRBJ2-1	TRBD2	-	TGTGCCAGCACCCCAGGGGCGGGAGGGCCCTACAATGAGCAGTTCTTC	CASTPGAGGPYNEQFF
TRBV23-1	TRBJ1-1	TRBD1	-	TGCGCCAGCAGTCACAACCGGGACAGGGAGGACGACGAGGGCACCGGAGCTTTCTTT	CASSHNRDREDDEGTGAFF
TRBV9	TRBJ2-1	TRBD1	-	TGTGCCAGCAGCGTAGCTCAGGGGGCCTCCTACAATGAGCAGTTCTTC	CASSVAQGASYNEQFF
TRBV7-9	TRBJ2-5	TRBD2	-	TGTGCCAGCATCCCCCCGGGCACCGGGGGGGTAATGGAGACCCAGTACTTC	CASIPPGTGGVMETQYF
TRBV5-8	TRBJ1-1	-	-	TGTGCCAGCAGCTTGTGGGTCAGGGCCCCTACCCCGAACACTGAAGCTTTCTTT	CASSLWVRAPTPNTEAFF
TRBV28	TRBJ2-5	-	-	TGTGCCATCTCTGGACCGCAGGGTTGGGAGACCCAGTACTTC	CAISGPQGWETQYF
TRBV29-1	TRBJ2-7	TRBD2	-	TGCAGCGTTATAAACGGCGGGAGTCGAAGTGGGTCCTACGAGCAGTACTTC	CSVINGGSRSGSYEQYF
TRBV7-9	TRBJ2-3	-	-	TGTGCCAGCAGCTTAGTGGAAAGCGGAAATACGCAGTATTTT	CASSLVESGNTQYF
TRBV7-8	TRBJ1-5	TRBD1	-	TGTGCCAGCAGCTCTGACCCGACAGGGAATCAGCCCCAGCATTTT	CASSSDPTGNQPQHF
TRBV5-1	TRBJ2-7	TRBD2	once	TGCGCCAGCAGCACAATAGCGGGAGGGCCCAACGAGCAGTACTTC	CASSTIAGGPNEQYF
TRBV6-5	TRBJ2-7	TRBD2	-	TGTGCCAGCAGTTTCCTAGCGGGGGAATCCTACGAGCAGTACTTC	CASSFLAGESYEQYF
TRBV5-8	TRBJ1-1	-	few	TGTGCCAGCAGCTTGGACAACAGAAAGAACACTGAAGCTTTCTTT	CASSLDNRKNTEAFF
TRBV29-1	TRBJ1-5	-	-	TGCAGCGTTGAAGGCGGTGTCAATCAGCCCCAGCATTTT	CSVEGGVNQPQHF
TRBV15	TRBJ1-6	-	-	TGTGCCACCAGCAGAGCCAGGACAAGTGGGTCCTATAATTCACCCCTCCACTTT	CATSRARTSGSYNSPLHF
TRBV27	TRBJ1-1	-	once	TGTGCCAGCAGCTCCGGCGGGAACACTGAAGCTTTCTTT	CASSSGGNTEAFF
TRBV9	TRBJ2-5	TRBD2	-	TGTGCCAGCAGCGCTAGCGGGAGGACTTCAGAGACCCAGTACTTC	CASSASGRTSETQYF
TRBV5-1	TRBJ2-1	TRBD1	-	TGCGCCAGCAGCTTTACGGGACAGGGTAACTATGAGCAGTTCTTC	CASSFTGQGNYEQFF
TRBV5-8	TRBJ2-7	TRBD2	-	TGTGCCAGCAGCCCGGCGGGGGACCGACCCTACGAGCAGTACTTC	CASSPAGDRPYEQYF
TRBV5-4	TRBJ1-1	-	-	TGTGCCAGCAGCTTGGCCCCCTTTACAAACACTGAAGCTTTCTTT	CASSLAPFTNTEAFF
TRBV6-5	TRBJ2-5	TRBD2	-	TGTGCCAGCAGCGCACTAGCGGGCGAGTTAGAGACCCAGTACTTC	CASSALAGELETQYF
TRBV6-6	TRBJ1-4	-	-	TGTGCCAGCAGAGAGGGGGTTCTGGGTGAAAAACTGTTTTTT	CASREGVLGEKLFF
TRBV5-4	TRBJ1-2	TRBD1	-	TGTGCCAGCAGCTATGGACAGGCTCACTATGGCTACACCTTC	CASSYGQAHYGYTF
TRBV19	TRBJ1-1	-	-	TGTGCCAGTAGTATCAGTGAACAGATGAACACTGAAGCTTTCTTT	CASSISEQMNTEAFF